This TCR beta chain was observed in a study of shared clonotypes between healthy human individuals. It was across several immunoSEQ plates that each subset's genomic DNA was evenly split. The assay was immunoSEQ multiplex PCR, and TCRdb's table has in-frame clones only and misses some. The sample shows around 2,100,000 clones, about 95% of them seen only once. Naive CD8 cells were CD45RO-negative, positively selected for CCR7, excluding terminally differentiated effector memory CD45RA+ cells. Comments on this clone: Its antigen is undetermined.

Study findings and constraints: Memory subsets had estimated richness that was generally smaller than that of naive subsets. Sorted-subset sequencing was shown by rarefaction to be incomplete despite large depth.

Germline V gene lookup returns CDR1 SNHLY and CDR2 FYNNEI. The V end lost 0 bases, the J end lost 6 bases, and 9 bases lay between the germline ends. The CDR3 spans 14 residues. This sequence was found in a man younger than 30 in good health. Sequenced: naive CD8+ T cells sorted from blood. The chain links TRBV2 to TRBJ1-3, with D uncertain. The CDR3 here is CASSEAAVENTIYF. CDR3 DNA sequence: TGTGCCAGCAGTGAAGCGGCGGTGGAAAACACCATATATTTT.